This TCR beta chain was identified in a study of cytomegalovirus exposure and HLA in healthy donors. Profiling relied on immunoSEQ multiplex PCR, and the TCRdb table lists in-frame clones only, not all of them. The sample consists of a few hundred thousand clones, around 90% of them appearing once. Study results and limitations: In the roughly 130 validation repertoires, a later analysis found that first-cohort TCR clusters tended to co-occur.

The V gene's germline CDR1 is LGHNA and CDR2 YSLEER. V dropped 0 bases and J dropped 6; count of bases not matched to a gene: 9. There are 16 residues in the CDR3. The donors belonged to the roughly 110-subject validation cohort, separate from the roughly 670-subject first cohort. On this clone: What it binds is unknown.

The sequencing sample was made of PBMCs. The receptor was derived from a woman aged 25 to 39 in good health and CMV-seronegative. The rearrangement links TRBV4-3 to TRBJ2-7, with TRBD2 identical over 9 bases. DNA for the CDR3: TGCGCCAGCAGCCAAGACTCTAGCGGGATTCTGTCCGAGCAGTACTTC. Translated: CASSQDSSGILSEQYF.